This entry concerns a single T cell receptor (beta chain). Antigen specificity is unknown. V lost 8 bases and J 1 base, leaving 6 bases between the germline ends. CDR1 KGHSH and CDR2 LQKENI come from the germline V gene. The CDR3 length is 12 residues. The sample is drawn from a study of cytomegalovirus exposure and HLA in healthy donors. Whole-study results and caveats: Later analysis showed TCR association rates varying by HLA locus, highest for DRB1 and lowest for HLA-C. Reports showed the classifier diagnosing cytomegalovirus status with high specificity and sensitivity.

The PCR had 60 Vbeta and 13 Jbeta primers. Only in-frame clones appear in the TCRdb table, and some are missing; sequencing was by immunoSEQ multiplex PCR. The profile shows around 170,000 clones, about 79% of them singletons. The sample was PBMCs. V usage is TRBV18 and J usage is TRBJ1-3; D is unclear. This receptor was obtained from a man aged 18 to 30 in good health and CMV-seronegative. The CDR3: CASAGSGNTIYF. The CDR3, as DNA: TGTGCCAGCGCGGGATCTGGAAACACCATATATTTT.